The subject of this entry is one TCR beta chain. These data originate in a study of cytomegalovirus exposure and HLA in healthy donors. The PCR used 60 Vbeta and 13 Jbeta primers. Generated by immunoSEQ multiplex PCR, the TCRdb table keeps only in-frame clones and is missing some. The top ten clones hold 5.5% to 7.5% of a sample with some 130,000 clones, 74% of them seen once. CDR3 length: 16 amino acids. V dropped 3 bases and J dropped 5; count of bases not matched to a gene: 5. Germline CDR1 LGHNA, CDR2 YNFKEQ. The chain uses TRBV4-2 and TRBJ2-2, with 11 bases matching TRBD2. The sample consisted of PBMCs. The receptor was isolated from a woman aged 50 to 60 in good health and CMV-seropositive. In nucleotides, the CDR3 is TGTGCCAGCAGCCAGCAACTAGCGGGGGCTACCGGGGAGCTGTTTTTT. Its protein product is CASSQQLAGATGELFF.